This T cell receptor (beta chain) was observed in a study of blood T cell repertoires in COVID-19. The protocol was immunoSEQ multiplex PCR, while the TCRdb copy is restricted to in-frame clones and leaves out a portion. The repertoire holds 200,000 to 300,000 clones, with approximately 90% as singletons. Unmatched junction bases numbered 7, after V lost 5 bases and J lost 4 bases. The CDR3 covers 14 residues. Germline values: CDR1 MNHNY, CDR2 SVGAGI (reference sequence). The sequencing sample was made of peripheral blood. The rearrangement joins TRBV6-6 to TRBJ1-2, with 7 bases matching TRBD1. The sequence was collected from a middle-aged woman with acute or convalescent COVID-19. For the CDR3, the DNA is TGTGCCAGCAGTACCGAGACAGGGACCTATGGCTACACCTTC. It encodes CASSTETGTYGYTF.